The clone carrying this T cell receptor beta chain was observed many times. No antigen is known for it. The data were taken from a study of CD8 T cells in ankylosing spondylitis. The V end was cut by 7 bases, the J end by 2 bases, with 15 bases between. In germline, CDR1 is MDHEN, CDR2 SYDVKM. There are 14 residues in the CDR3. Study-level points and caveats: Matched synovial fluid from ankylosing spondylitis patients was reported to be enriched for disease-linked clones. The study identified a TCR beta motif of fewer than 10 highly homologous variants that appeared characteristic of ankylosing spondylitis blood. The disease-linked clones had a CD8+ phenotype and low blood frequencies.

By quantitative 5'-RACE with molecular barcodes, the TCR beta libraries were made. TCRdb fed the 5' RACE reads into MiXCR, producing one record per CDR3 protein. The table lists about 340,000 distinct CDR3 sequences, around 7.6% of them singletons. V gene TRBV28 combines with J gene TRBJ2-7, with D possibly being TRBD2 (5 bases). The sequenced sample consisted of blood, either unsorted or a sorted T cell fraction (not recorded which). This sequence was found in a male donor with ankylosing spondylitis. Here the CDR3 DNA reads TGTGCCAGCACCGAAGTGGACTCCACCTACGAGCAGTACTTC. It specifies CASTEVDSTYEQYF.